The T cell receptor (beta chain) described here comes from a study of CD8+ T cells in alopecia areata. RNA extraction was followed by reverse transcription into cDNA, which acted as the sequencing template. Only in-frame clones appear in the TCRdb table, and some are missing; sequencing was by immunoSEQ multiplex PCR. The table records roughly 60,000 clones, roughly 40% of them present only once. The V gene lost 4 bases and the J gene lost 4 bases, with 15 bases spanning the gap. Germline CDR1 and CDR2: MNHNY and SVGAGI (reference sequence). CDR3 size: 15 residues. Specimens obtained from alopecia areata patients comprised lesional scalp punch biopsies and peripheral blood.

This TCR was recovered from a human donor with alopecia areata. The chain couples TRBV6-6 to TRBJ2-3, with D perhaps TRBD1 or TRBD2 (5 bases each). Sequencing was performed on NKG2D-low CD8+ T cells sorted from blood. As DNA, the CDR3 is TGTGCCAGCAGTTCGGGACCGCCTCAGCCAGATACGCAGTATTTT. The encoded protein is CASSSGPPQPDTQYF.